This T cell receptor beta chain was sequenced in a study of esophageal squamous cell carcinoma under preoperative chemotherapy. Study in general: Both tumor-infiltrating lymphocytes and peripheral blood T cells were profiled.

Regarding time point: before preoperative PTX-NDP chemotherapy. Patients received paclitaxel-nedaplatin as preoperative chemotherapy before surgery. TCRdb reprocessed the PCR reads with MiXCR, giving one entry per CDR3 protein. This sample has about 16,000 distinct CDR3 sequences, with 40% to 55% found just once. Study-wide findings and caveats: Paclitaxel-nedaplatin therapy caused immediate, substantial clonotype frequency changes. Post-treatment tumor-infiltrating lymphocytes appeared partly derived from peripheral T cells migrating into the tumor.

This clonotype was seen ten or more times. What it binds is not known. Sampling was carried out from a patient given preoperative chemotherapy. The origin of this receptor is a human donor with esophageal squamous cell carcinoma. The donor label of this sample is uncertain.

The CDR3 region is CASRAGGPGETQYF. The DNA of the CDR3 is TGTGCCAGCCGAGCGGGAGGGCCGGGGGAGACCCAGTACTTC. The V gene is TRBV6-1, the J gene TRBJ2-5, with 10 bases aligning to TRBD2. The CDR3 is 14 amino acids. Germline V gene data show CDR1 as MNHNS and CDR2 as SASEGT. Unmatched junction bases numbered 8, after V lost 8 bases and J lost 5 bases.